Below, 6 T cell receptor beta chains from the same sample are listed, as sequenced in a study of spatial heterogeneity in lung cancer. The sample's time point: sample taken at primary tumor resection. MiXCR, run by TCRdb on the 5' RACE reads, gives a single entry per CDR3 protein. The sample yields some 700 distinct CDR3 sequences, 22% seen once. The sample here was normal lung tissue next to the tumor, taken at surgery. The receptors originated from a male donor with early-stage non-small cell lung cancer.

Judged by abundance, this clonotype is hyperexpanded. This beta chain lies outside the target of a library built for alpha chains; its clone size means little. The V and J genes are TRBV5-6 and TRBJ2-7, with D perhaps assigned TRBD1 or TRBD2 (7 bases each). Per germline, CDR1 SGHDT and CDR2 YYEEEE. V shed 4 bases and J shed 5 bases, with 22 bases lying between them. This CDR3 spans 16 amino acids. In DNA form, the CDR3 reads TGTGCCAGCAGCACCCCGCGCAGGGGGGGTATCGACGAGCAGTACTTC. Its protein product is CASSTPRRGGIDEQYF.

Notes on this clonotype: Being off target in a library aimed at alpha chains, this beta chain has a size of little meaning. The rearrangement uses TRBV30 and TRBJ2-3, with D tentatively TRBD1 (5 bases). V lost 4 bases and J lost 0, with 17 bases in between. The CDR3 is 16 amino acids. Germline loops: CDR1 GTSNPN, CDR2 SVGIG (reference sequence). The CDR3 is CAWTPTPTASTDTQYF. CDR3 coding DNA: TGTGCCTGGACACCCACCCCGACAGCTAGCACAGATACGCAGTATTTT.

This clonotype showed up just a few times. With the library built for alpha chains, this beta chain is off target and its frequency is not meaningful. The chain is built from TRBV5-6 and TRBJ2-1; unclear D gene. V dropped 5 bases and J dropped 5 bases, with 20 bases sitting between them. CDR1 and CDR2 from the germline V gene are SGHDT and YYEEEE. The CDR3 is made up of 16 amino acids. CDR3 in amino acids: CASSLDDWDVNNEQFF. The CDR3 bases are TGTGCCAGCAGTCTCGACGACTGGGATGTAAACAATGAGCAGTTCTTC. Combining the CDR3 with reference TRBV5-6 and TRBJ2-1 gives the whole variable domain DAGVTQSPTHLIKTRGQQVTLRCSPKSGHDTVSWYQQALGQGPQFIFQYYEEEERQRGNFPDRFSGHQFPNYSSELNVNALLLGDSALYLCASSLDDWDVNNEQFFGPGTRLTVL.

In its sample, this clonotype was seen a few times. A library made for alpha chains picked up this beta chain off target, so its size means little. The CDR3 protein is CASSSPGVETQYF. CDR3 coding DNA: TGTGCCAGCAGCAGCCCGGGGGTGGAGACCCAGTACTTC. The gene calls are TRBV7-2 and TRBJ2-5; D might be TRBD2 (6 bases). The V gene lost 5 bases and the J gene lost 5 bases, with 12 bases spanning the gap. This CDR3 is built from 13 residues. The germline CDR1 and CDR2 sequences are SGHTA and FQGNSA. The full variable domain, rest sourced from reference TRBV7-2 and TRBJ2-5, is GAGVSQSPSNKVTEKGKDVELRCDPISGHTALYWYRQSLGQGLEFLIYFQGNSAPDKSGLPSDRFSAERTGGSVSTLTIQRTQQEDSAVYLCASSSPGVETQYFGPGTRLLVL.

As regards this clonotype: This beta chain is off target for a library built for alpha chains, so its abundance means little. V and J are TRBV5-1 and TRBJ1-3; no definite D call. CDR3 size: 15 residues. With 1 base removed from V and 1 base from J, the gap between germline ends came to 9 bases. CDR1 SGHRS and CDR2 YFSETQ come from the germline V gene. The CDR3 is CASSLFGNSGNTIYF. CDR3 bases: TGCGCCAGCAGCTTGTTCGGGAATTCTGGAAACACCATATATTTT.

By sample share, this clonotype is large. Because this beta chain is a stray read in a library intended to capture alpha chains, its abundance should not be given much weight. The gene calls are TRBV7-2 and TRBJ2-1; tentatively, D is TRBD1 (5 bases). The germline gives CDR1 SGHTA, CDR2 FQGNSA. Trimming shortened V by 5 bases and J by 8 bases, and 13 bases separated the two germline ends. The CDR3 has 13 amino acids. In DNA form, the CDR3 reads TGTGCCAGCAGCCCACCCACCAGGGATGAGCAGTTCTTC. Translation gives CASSPPTRDEQFF. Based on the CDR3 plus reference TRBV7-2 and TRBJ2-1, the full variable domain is GAGVSQSPSNKVTEKGKDVELRCDPISGHTALYWYRQSLGQGLEFLIYFQGNSAPDKSGLPSDRFSAERTGGSVSTLTIQRTQQEDSAVYLCASSPPTRDEQFFGPGTRLTVL.